This T cell receptor (beta chain) was obtained from a study of T cells in Graves' hyperthyroidism and ophthalmopathy. Amplified TCR beta CDR3 regions derived from RNA transcripts. The study used the HTBI primer set for a first-round RT-PCR of the TCR CDR3. Each CDR3 protein is one row after TCRdb ran MiXCR on the multiplex PCR reads. The sample consists of around 520,000 distinct CDR3 sequences, around a quarter of them appearing once. The receptor comes from a woman aged 25 to 39 with Graves' ophthalmopathy. The sample was blood.

Written as DNA, the CDR3 is TGTGCCAGCAGTTATGAGGCCCTTAGCACAGATACGCAGTATTTT. It codes for CASSYEALSTDTQYF. The genes are TRBV12-3 or TRBV12-4 and TRBJ2-3; no reliable D call. V was shortened by 4 bases and J by 0 bases, with 11 bases between the two germline ends. The CDR3 has 15 residues.